Described below is a single TCR beta chain sequence and its context. Its antigen is as yet unknown. The germline V gene encodes CDR1 SGDLS and CDR2 YYNGEE. CDR3 size: 14 residues. V lost 2 bases to trimming and J lost 1 base, with 8 bases between them. Naive CD8 cells lacked CD45RO and underwent positive selection for CCR7, leaving out terminally differentiated effector memory CD45RA+ cells. The sample comes from a study of shared clonotypes between healthy human individuals. Regarding the study as a whole: Unshared clonotypes carried lower generation probabilities than those common to all four donors.

At the deep level, the assay was run. Several immunoSEQ plates held equal portions of the genomic DNA taken from each subset. As processed by the authors: In the immunoSEQ data, sequences were junction-only and lacked quality scores, so filtering differed. The data were produced by immunoSEQ multiplex PCR, yet TCRdb's version contains in-frame clones alone and is incomplete. The V and J calls and clone size come from that table; D and trimming were worked out from the DNA. The sample gives 760,000 or so clones, just over 95% of which show up once; about 0.25% is in the top ten. This clonotype was obtained from a man aged 25 to 40 in good health. The chain joins TRBV9 to TRBJ2-3; D is ambiguous. Sequenced input: naive CD8+ T cells sorted from blood. DNA of the CDR3: TGTGCCAGCAGCGTCCTGTCGGGCACAGATACGCAGTATTTT. Residues: CASSVLSGTDTQYF.